This T cell receptor beta chain was observed in a study of blood T cell repertoires in COVID-19. The wider study: Whether acute or convalescent, the COVID-19 samples came from the United States, Italy and Spain.

This CDR3 contains 13 residues. Germline CDR1 SGHTA, CDR2 FQGNSA. Between the trimmed V and J ends, which lost 2 bases and 9 bases, there was a span of 8 bases. Recruits, aged roughly 18 to 95 years, lived in 24 US areas. Participants reported their clinical history, and cohort assignment relied on those reports. Authors' processing steps: Reference gene primer amplification gave estimated nucleated cell counts. The data were produced by immunoSEQ multiplex PCR, yet TCRdb's version contains in-frame clones alone and is incomplete. Clonal size and the V and J genes are those of that table, whereas D and trimming came from the DNA. Of about 210,000 clones listed, about four fifths were seen once; the top ten hold approximately 9%.

The source is a woman aged 45-59 years with acute COVID-19. The chain couples TRBV7-2 to TRBJ1-6; D unclear. Sequencing was performed on PBMCs or T cells enriched from blood (not recorded which). CDR3 amino acids: CASSLIGLSPLHF. CDR3 DNA: TGTGCCAGCAGCTTAATTGGGCTTTCACCCCTCCACTTT.